These 2 T cell receptor beta chains came from one sample sequenced in a study of blood T cell repertoires in COVID-19. Sequencing was performed with immunoSEQ multiplex PCR; in TCRdb, only in-frame clones are kept and a portion is missing. The repertoire holds about 270,000 clones, with 82% as singletons. Material: peripheral blood. Source of these receptors: a woman between 18 and 29 years old with acute or convalescent COVID-19.

The V call is TRBV7-9, the J call TRBJ1-1; D possibly corresponds to TRBD1 (5 bases). The CDR3 runs 15 residues. Trimming removed 5 bases from V and 3 bases from J, with 16 bases in between. In germline, CDR1 is SEHNR, CDR2 FQNEAQ (reference sequence). The CDR3 DNA reads as TGTGCCAGCAGCCCCTTGGTGTGGGGCGACACTGAAGCTTTCTTT. It encodes CASSPLVWGDTEAFF.

The rearrangement uses TRBV7-9 and TRBJ1-1; 8 positions agree with TRBD1. Germline V CDR1 and CDR2: SEHNR, FQNEAQ (reference sequence). The V and J ends lost 7 bases and 2 bases, in that order; junction bases with no gene match: 6. This CDR3 spans 14 amino acids. CDR3 bases: TGTGCCAGCATCGCGGGACAGGCCAACACTGAAGCTTTCTTT. Translated: CASIAGQANTEAFF.